This passage covers 27 T cell receptor beta chains from one sample sequenced in a study of blood T cell repertoires in COVID-19. This table comes from immunoSEQ multiplex PCR, and its TCRdb copy is limited to in-frame clones, with some not included. The sample includes some 300,000 clones, around 92% of them seen just once. The sequenced sample consisted of PBMCs or T cells enriched from blood (not recorded which). The source is a woman in her twenties or thirties who had recovered from COVID-19.

This sequence joins TRBV27 and TRBJ2-1, with D possibly TRBD1 on 5 matching bases. The CDR3 is 17 amino acids. The V and J ends lost 7 bases and 3 bases respectively, with 22 bases between them. From germline, CDR1 is MNHEY and CDR2 SMNVEV (reference sequence). CDR3 sequence reads: CASTQMRNTGFYNEQFF. Written as DNA, the CDR3 is TGTGCCAGCACCCAAATGAGAAACACAGGTTTCTACAATGAGCAGTTCTTC.

The chain joins TRBV15 to TRBJ1-1; no firm D call. Per germline, CDR1 LNHNV and CDR2 YYDKDF (reference sequence). CDR3 size: 14 residues. The V end lost 0 bases, the J end lost 1 base, and 6 bases lay between the germline ends. The CDR3 reads CATSRDTRNTEAFF. In DNA form, the CDR3 reads TGTGCCACCAGCAGAGATACGAGGAACACTGAAGCTTTCTTT.

The chain couples TRBV5-8 to TRBJ2-7; 7 bases map to TRBD1. Germline loops: CDR1 SGHTS, CDR2 YDEGEE. CDR3 length: 16 amino acids. The ends lost 4 bases at V and 3 bases at J; junction bases unmatched: 13. The CDR3 nucleotides read TGTGCCAGCAGCGCCTGGACAGGTAAAGCGAGCTACGAGCAGTACTTC. This translates into CASSAWTGKASYEQYF.

This clone was detected once. The CDR3 nucleotides are TGTGCCAGCAGCTTTGGGACAGCTTCTTCCTACGAGCAGTACTTC. Its translation: CASSFGTASSYEQYF. The V and J genes are TRBV5-6 and TRBJ2-7; 7 bases line up with TRBD1. The CDR3 sequence is 15 residues long. CDR1 and CDR2 (germline): SGHDT, YYEEEE. The V segment lost 2 bases and the J segment 1 base; nucleotides outside the gene matches: 6.

This chain uses TRBV6-1 with TRBJ1-2; 7 positions match TRBD1. This CDR3 is built from 13 residues. V shed 1 base and J 7 bases; nucleotides not matched to a gene: 3. Germline V gives CDR1 MNHNS, CDR2 SASEGT. The CDR3 here is CASSEGQGGGYTF. In nucleotides, the CDR3 is TGTGCCAGCAGTGAAGGGCAGGGGGGTGGCTACACCTTC.

The chain joins TRBV18 to TRBJ1-5; 7 nucleotides agree with TRBD1. This CDR3 region has 16 residues. The germline V gene encodes CDR1 KGHSH and CDR2 LQKENI. The ends lost 1 base at V and 6 bases at J; junction bases unmatched: 9. The CDR3 sequence is CASSPLDRVGRQPQHF. CDR3 nucleotide sequence: TGTGCCAGCTCACCACTCGACAGGGTAGGACGTCAGCCCCAGCATTTT.

The chain carries TRBV11-3 and TRBJ2-2; D gene ambiguous. In germline, CDR1 is SGHNT, CDR2 YENEEA. Deletions cut 2 bases from V and 3 bases from J, with 7 bases between. The CDR3 has 14 amino acids. The CDR3 DNA reads as TGTGCCAGCAGCTTATTCGAGGACACCGGGGAGCTGTTTTTT. Protein sequence: CASSLFEDTGELFF.

This chain links TRBV29-1 with TRBJ1-1, with D hard to call. This CDR3 is built from 12 residues. The V end was cut by 7 bases, the J end by 6 bases, with 15 bases between. The germline gives CDR1 SQVTM, CDR2 ANQGSEA. CDR3 sequence reads: CSGNRENPEAFF. The CDR3 nucleotides are TGCAGCGGAAACAGAGAAAACCCTGAAGCTTTCTTT.

The chain uses TRBV7-9 and TRBJ2-6, with D unresolved. V dropped 5 bases and J dropped 4 bases, with 18 bases sitting between them. Germline V lookup: CDR1 SEHNR, CDR2 FQNEAQ (reference sequence). The CDR3 is 17 residues long. CDR3 residues: CASSPRGVNTGANVLTF. As DNA, the CDR3 is TGTGCCAGCAGCCCCCGCGGAGTGAATACGGGGGCCAACGTCCTGACTTTC.

The V and J genes are TRBV29-1 and TRBJ1-1; no clear D gene. The length of the CDR3 is 14 residues. V was trimmed by 5 bases and J by 4 bases, leaving 17 bases between them. Germline CDR1 reads SQVTM; CDR2 reads ANQGSEA. The CDR3 nucleotides are TGCAGCGTTCTGTTCGCCCTCGGGTCCACTGAAGCTTTCTTT. Translating gives CSVLFALGSTEAFF.

The J gene is TRBJ2-5, the V gene TRBV29-1, with TRBD2 identical over 7 bases. The trim removed 6 bases at V and 0 bases at J, leaving 7 bases unmatched. This CDR3 comprises 14 residues. CDR1 is SQVTM, CDR2 ANQGSEA, per germline. The CDR3 DNA sequence: TGCAGCGTCATAGCCGGGACTAACCAAGAGACCCAGTACTTC. Protein sequence: CSVIAGTNQETQYF.

The V call is TRBV10-3, the J call TRBJ2-7, with 10 bases fitting TRBD2. V was clipped by 3 bases and J by 4 bases; unmatched bases: 6. The CDR3 loop spans 15 amino acids. In germline, CDR1 is ENHRY, CDR2 SYGVKD. CDR3 bases: TGTGCCATCAGTGATCCGTCTAGCGGGAGTTACGAGCAGTACTTC. Protein product: CAISDPSSGSYEQYF.

This clone was detected only once. The V and J genes are TRBV3-1 (or the pseudogene TRBV3-2) and TRBJ2-5; D is undetermined. Germline CDR1 is LGHDT and CDR2 is YNNKEL (reference sequence). Trimming took 1 base from V and 4 from J, leaving 10 bases between them. The CDR3 contains 14 residues. CDR3 sequence (DNA): TGTGCCAGCAGCCAAGGGTCCGCAGGAGAGACCCAGTACTTC. Protein product: CASSQGSAGETQYF.

The chain has TRBV18 and TRBJ1-2; D call uncertain. Germline V gives CDR1 KGHSH, CDR2 LQKENI. V dropped 3 bases and J dropped 5 bases, with 19 bases sitting between them. The CDR3 length is 16 residues. Here the CDR3 DNA reads TGTGCCAGCTCACCGACGGGAACCGTTTTAGGTTATGGCTACACCTTC. Its protein is CASSPTGTVLGYGYTF.

This clone was counted once. The V gene is TRBV18, the J gene TRBJ2-2, with 10 bases identical to TRBD1. CDR3 length: 15 residues. The junction had 3 bases not matched to a gene; V was cut back by 3 bases and J by 5 bases. Germline lookup yields CDR1 KGHSH and CDR2 LQKENI. CDR3 protein: CASSPGQGLTGELFF. DNA for the CDR3: TGTGCCAGCTCACCGGGACAGGGGCTGACCGGGGAGCTGTTTTTT.

This clone showed up just once. The chain recombines TRBV2 with TRBJ2-1; weak D call: TRBD2 (6 bases). V was cut by 7 bases and J by 6 bases, with 10 bases left in between. Germline CDR1 reads SNHLY; CDR2 reads FYNNEI. CDR3 length: 12 residues. CDR3: CASIRTINEQFF. In DNA, the CDR3 is TGTGCCAGCATCCGGACTATCAATGAGCAGTTCTTC.

The chain is built from TRBV27 and TRBJ1-5; D perhaps matches TRBD1 (5 bases). This CDR3 has 15 amino acids. Trimming took 2 bases from V and 4 from J, leaving 12 bases between them. Germline CDR1 and CDR2: MNHEY and SMNVEV (reference sequence). The DNA of the CDR3 is TGTGCCAGCAGTTTAGCGGCAGGGTCAAATCAGCCCCAGCATTTT. Translated: CASSLAAGSNQPQHF.

J is TRBJ2-5 and V is TRBV10-1; D call uncertain. Germline V gives CDR1 WNHNN, CDR2 SYGVQD (reference sequence). The CDR3 covers 13 residues. Between the trimmed V and J ends, which lost 3 bases and 1 base, there was a span of 6 bases. The DNA of the CDR3 is TGCGCCAGCAGTGATACAACCCAAGAGACCCAGTACTTC. It translates to CASSDTTQETQYF.

The rearrangement joins TRBV12-5 to TRBJ1-1, with 7 bases fitting TRBD1. The germline gives CDR1 LGHNT, CDR2 FRNRAP. This CDR3 is 17 amino acids long. V gave up 1 base and J gave up 0 bases; unmatched junction bases: 8. CDR3 loop: CASGLDETGIMNTEAFF. DNA for the CDR3: TGTGCTAGTGGTTTGGACGAGACAGGGATAATGAACACTGAAGCTTTCTTT.

This chain joins TRBV18 and TRBJ2-5; tentative D call: TRBD1 (5 bases). Trimming cost V 3 bases and J 0 bases, with 17 bases left between them. The V gene's germline CDR1 is KGHSH and CDR2 LQKENI. This CDR3 has 17 residues. CDR3 amino acids: CASSPVIQAGYQETQYF. The CDR3 nucleotides read TGTGCCAGCTCACCGGTTATACAGGCCGGGTACCAAGAGACCCAGTACTTC. The entire variable domain, with the rest obtained from reference TRBV18 and TRBJ2-5, is as follows: NAGVMQNPRHLVRRRGQEARLRCSPMKGHSHVYWYRQLPEEGLKFMVYLQKENIIDESGMPKERFSAEFPKEGPSILRIQQVVRGDSAAYFCASSPVIQAGYQETQYFGPGTRLLVL.

This clone was recorded only once. Germline and junction disagree at one end, which may indicate a read error. The chain carries TRBV7-7 and TRBJ1-2; 7 bases map to TRBD1. This CDR3 has 17 residues. CDR1 and CDR2 (germline): SSHAT, FNYEAQ (reference sequence). The CDR3 region has the DNA TGTGCTAGCAGCTTCCCGTGGGGGGACAGCCTGATTTATGGCTACACCTTC. Translated: CASSFPWGDSLIYGYTF.

This clone was counted a single time. The chain couples TRBV2 to TRBJ1-1; D not resolved. CDR3 length: 15 residues. V gave up 3 bases and J gave up 6 bases, with 17 bases separating them. Germline V gene lookup returns CDR1 SNHLY and CDR2 FYNNEI. The CDR3 loop reads CASSEKSFPGAEAFF. The CDR3 DNA is TGTGCCAGCAGTGAGAAATCGTTTCCAGGCGCTGAAGCTTTCTTT.

The chain recombines TRBV30 with TRBJ1-5; D gene ambiguous. Germline V gene sequence: CDR1 GTSNPN, CDR2 SVGIG (reference sequence). The CDR3 sequence is 12 residues long. The V and J ends lost 2 bases and 6 bases respectively, with 8 bases between them. The CDR3 DNA follows: TGTGCCTGGAGTAGAGGGATTCAGCCCCAGCATTTT. This gives the protein CAWSRGIQPQHF.

V gene TRBV28 combines with J gene TRBJ1-5; 10 bases are shared with TRBD1. The junction had 6 bases not matched to a gene; V was cut back by 5 bases and J by 5 bases. This CDR3 is built from 15 residues. Germline V gene lookup returns CDR1 MDHEN and CDR2 SYDVKM. The CDR3 DNA follows: TGTGCCAGCAGTACCGGCGGACAGGGGGATCAGCCCCAGCATTTT. Translated, it gives CASSTGGQGDQPQHF.

A single count supports this clone. The junction departs from germline at one end; a sequencing error may be responsible. The rearrangement joins TRBV6-6 to TRBJ2-2, with 8 bases aligning to TRBD2. Germline CDR1 is MNHNY and CDR2 is SVGAGI (reference sequence). The CDR3 has 15 amino acids. The CDR3 DNA sequence: TGTGCCAGCACCCTAATAGCGGGGCGCACCGGAGAGCTGTTTTTT. This gives the protein CASTLIAGRTGELFF.

Only one count was recorded for this clone. The chain recombines TRBV6-5 with TRBJ2-1; 15 positions match TRBD2. V gave up 11 bases and J gave up 8 bases; unmatched junction bases: 10. The CDR3 consists of 15 residues. The V gene's germline CDR1 is MNHEY and CDR2 SVGAGI. The CDR3 loop is CAGEAGTSGGYEQFF. DNA of the CDR3: TGTGCCGGTGAAGCCGGGACTAGCGGGGGGTATGAGCAGTTCTTC.

The chain has TRBV5-1 and TRBJ2-1, with 10 bases identical to TRBD2. The V and J ends lost 4 bases and 4 bases, in that order; junction bases with no gene match: 8. In germline, CDR1 is SGHRS, CDR2 YFSETQ. The CDR3 is 16 residues long. CDR3 coding DNA: TGCGCCAGCAGCCATTGGCCTAGCGGGAGTTACAATGAGCAGTTCTTC. The encoded protein is CASSHWPSGSYNEQFF.